This T cell receptor beta chain was sequenced during a study of T cell responses to AZD1222 COVID-19 vaccine (dated by TCRdb to the early 2020s). Notes on the research overall: Because spike-specific TCR depth and breadth did not differ between the two schedules, AZD1222 recipients who got a second dose at roughly 4 weeks were pooled with those who got a second dose at roughly 12 weeks. A total of about 250 trial participants underwent TCR sequencing, of whom roughly 210 had received two doses of AZD1222 and some 26 had received two doses of the MenACWY control vaccine. Trial participants were enrolled into age subgroups of 18-55, 56-69 and 70-plus years, which contained approximately 150, 28 and 58 TCR-sequenced participants, respectively.

After removal of 0 bases from V and 1 base from J, the junction retains 4 bases not matched to a gene. The CDR3 numbers 16 residues from cysteine through phenylalanine. The sequence is cut down to CDR3 DNA, 48 bases in frame from base 1. The CDR1 and CDR2 encoded by the germline V gene are SGHRS and YFSETQ. The CDR3 regions of human TCRbeta chains were subjected to immunosequencing. In the original analysis: Repertoire TCRs were checked for matches against a reference library of SARS-CoV-2-specific TCRs that had been generated using the MIRA antigen-specificity platform. Breadth was defined as the fraction of unique TCRs that were SARS-CoV-2-associated, and depth was defined as the fraction of total T cells that were SARS-CoV-2-associated. Each spike-specific TCR was assigned to its reactive spike region and to a CD4 or CD8 class using the MIRA data. Log10-transformed breadth and depth values were compared by one-way ANOVA with Sidak's multiple comparisons tests. Held by TCRdb, this immuneACCESS table contains in-frame sequences only and omits some clones. Under half of the omission traces to an unresolved V gene where checked; the cause of the rest is unknown. V and J calls and clone size follow that table, whereas D and trimming were derived from the DNA. The sample contains fewer than 200,000 clones, around 88% of them found a single time. The top ten constitute around 0.5% of the sample.

According to the study, the label for this sample's time point signals: baseline before first vaccination. Vaccinee samples came from UK trials COV001 and COV002, including a single-blind randomized controlled phase 2/3 trial of AZD1222 (ChAdOx1 nCoV-19) in healthy adults. Trial participant PBMC samples were collected at day 0 and day 28 after the second dose for TCRbeta chain sequencing. On this clone: Its antigen target is currently unknown. No much larger clone is present one base from it, and per-base qualities are unavailable.

Broader findings and caveats from the paper: Epitopes outside the regions mutated in the B.1.351 and B.1.1.7 variants were reportedly recognized by nearly half of the unique spike-specific TCRs. In the small 56-69-year group, the increase in depth fell short of significance, most likely because of low power. Because no samples from the day 14 peak response were available, repertoires could be characterized only after the peak T cell response. Participants were mostly white British, with more females than males. The authors suggested clonal diversity may have been underestimated. After two AZD1222 doses, spike-specific TCR breadth and depth were significantly higher than at day 0 and than in MenACWY recipients. Conclusions about previously exposed vaccinees were limited because only 6 or 7 AZD1222 recipients were SARS-CoV-2 seropositive at baseline. The vaccine-associated CD4 TCRs covered the entire spike protein, and the dominant responses fell in regions 160-218 and 743-854.

The starting material was peripheral blood, obtained on day 0 of AZD1222 vaccination. This chain joins TRBV5-1 to TRBJ2-5, and 9 junction bases match TRBD1. This TCR derives from an adult in good health. Read as DNA, the sequence is TGCGCCAGCAGCTTGGGGACAGGGGCGTCCCAAGAGACCCAGTACTTC. Its amino acids are CASSLGTGASQETQYF.